The next 20 T cell receptor beta chains were all read from a single sample in a study of identical twins. In TCRdb, the 5' RACE reads were re-called with MiXCR into one record per CDR3 protein. The table has around 450,000 distinct CDR3 sequences, 14% seen once; the top ten hold approximately 0.52%. The data were also submitted as part of a second study, on yellow fever vaccine responses in identical twins.

Source material: CD4+ T cells sorted from blood. The receptors stem from a woman in her late teens or twenties in good health.

This clonotype was picked up many times. This rearrangement joins TRBV29-1 to TRBJ2-1, with TRBD2 matching over 9 bases. The germline CDR1 and CDR2 sequences are SQVTM and ANQGSEA. Trimming removed 7 bases from V and 6 bases from J; junction bases left unmatched: 10. This CDR3 is built from 14 residues. CDR3 region: CSALGLALGNEQFF. The CDR3 region has the DNA TGCAGCGCCCTGGGACTAGCCCTAGGCAATGAGCAGTTCTTC.

This clonotype occurred a few times. The chain uses TRBV5-6 and TRBJ1-2; 9 bases agree with TRBD1. Per the germline V gene, CDR1 is SGHDT and CDR2 is YYEEEE. J was trimmed by 8 bases and V by 4 bases; bases with no gene match: 12. This CDR3 is built from 15 residues. The CDR3 DNA is TGTGCCAGCAGCCCGTACGGTACAGGGGGCTTAGGCTACACCTTC. Its protein product is CASSPYGTGGLGYTF.

This clonotype was seen only a few times. The V gene is TRBV5-5, the J gene TRBJ2-2; D gene unclear. With 4 bases removed from V and 4 bases from J, the gap between germline ends came to 14 bases. CDR3 length equals 15 residues. Germline assignment: CDR1 SGHKS and CDR2 YYEKEE (reference sequence). As DNA, the CDR3 is TGTGCCAGCAGCCCTCGGATCCGGGCCACCGGGGAGCTGTTTTTT. Translation: CASSPRIRATGELFF.

A few counts support this clonotype. V usage is TRBV4-2 and J usage is TRBJ2-1; D gene unclear. Germline values: CDR1 LGHNA, CDR2 YNFKEQ. The CDR3 has 15 residues. The V and J ends lost 0 bases and 5 bases respectively, with 11 bases between them. Here the CDR3 DNA reads TGTGCCAGCAGCCAAGATTCCCGAGCCGACAATGAGCAGTTCTTC. This sequence encodes CASSQDSRADNEQFF.

This clonotype was seen many times. The V and J genes are TRBV20-1 and TRBJ2-3; 8 positions agree with TRBD2. Germline CDR1 DFQATT, CDR2 SNEGSKA (reference sequence). V shed 1 base, J shed 6 bases, and the junction held 6 bases outside the gene matches. The CDR3 is made up of 14 amino acids. CDR3 sequence (DNA): TGCAGTGCTAGAGCCCGGGGGGGGCGTGATACGCAGTATTTT. Its translation is CSARARGGRDTQYF.

V gene TRBV29-1 combines with J gene TRBJ1-2, with 9 bases identical to TRBD1. The CDR3 totals 14 residues. J lost 7 bases, V lost 5 bases, and 11 bases had no gene match. Per the germline V gene, CDR1 is SQVTM and CDR2 is ANQGSEA. The CDR3 reads CSVRSTGGAGGYTF. For the CDR3, the DNA is TGCAGCGTTCGCAGCACAGGGGGCGCCGGTGGCTACACCTTC.

This sequence joins TRBV29-1 and TRBJ2-7; D might be TRBD2 (5 bases). The V and J ends lost 3 bases and 0 bases respectively, with 9 bases between them. The germline V gene encodes CDR1 SQVTM and CDR2 ANQGSEA. CDR3 size: 13 residues. CDR3 loop: CSVDSGNSYEQYF. In nucleotides, the CDR3 is TGCAGCGTTGATTCGGGAAACTCCTACGAGCAGTACTTC.

This clonotype was observed a few times. The V call is TRBV20-1, the J call TRBJ2-5; 8 nucleotides line up with TRBD2. This CDR3 is 12 amino acids long. Germline assignment: CDR1 DFQATT and CDR2 SNEGSKA (reference sequence). V shed 5 bases and J 5 bases; nucleotides not matched to a gene: 4. The CDR3 sequence: CSAFTSGETQYF. DNA of the CDR3: TGCAGTGCTTTCACTAGCGGCGAGACCCAGTACTTC.

The chain joins TRBV3-1 to TRBJ2-5, with TRBD1 matching 9 bases. V lost 0 bases, J lost 3 bases, and 5 bases stayed unmatched. The CDR3 length is 16 residues. Germline V gene lookup returns CDR1 LGHDT and CDR2 YNNKEL (reference sequence). The CDR3 protein is CASSQDLGTGKETQYF. CDR3 nucleotide sequence: TGTGCCAGCAGCCAAGATCTAGGGACAGGGAAAGAGACCCAGTACTTC.

The V gene is TRBV18, the J gene TRBJ1-2; D not resolved. Germline V lookup: CDR1 KGHSH, CDR2 LQKENI. Trimming left V 3 bases short and J 6 bases short, with 8 bases between. The CDR3 covers 12 residues. The CDR3 region is CASSPETNGYTF. CDR3 coding DNA: TGTGCCAGCTCACCCGAAACAAATGGCTACACCTTC. The full variable domain, with the rest looked up from reference TRBV18 and TRBJ1-2, is NAGVMQNPRHLVRRRGQEARLRCSPMKGHSHVYWYRQLPEEGLKFMVYLQKENIIDESGMPKERFSAEFPKEGPSILRIQQVVRGDSAAYFCASSPETNGYTFGSGTRLTVV.

This clonotype showed up just a few times. The chain carries TRBV9 and TRBJ1-4, with 8 positions matching TRBD1. V gave up 3 bases and J gave up 7 bases; unmatched junction bases: 5. The germline V gene encodes CDR1 SGDLS and CDR2 YYNGEE. The CDR3 is 14 residues long. In nucleotides, the CDR3 is TGTGCCAGCAGCGGGACAGGGCGCGGTGAAAAACTGTTTTTT. Translating gives CASSGTGRGEKLFF.

V and J are TRBV30 and TRBJ2-6; D gene ambiguous. Germline values: CDR1 GTSNPN, CDR2 SVGIG (reference sequence). V was cut by 2 bases and J by 2 bases, with 1 base left in between. This CDR3 has 12 residues. CDR3 sequence (DNA): TGTGCCTGGAGTCCTGGGGCCAACGTCCTGACTTTC. As protein: CAWSPGANVLTF.

V is TRBV30 and J is TRBJ2-1, with D possibly being TRBD1 (6 bases). The V end lost 8 bases, the J end lost 2 bases, and 13 bases lay between the germline ends. CDR1 is GTSNPN and CDR2 is SVGIG in the germline V gene (reference sequence). The CDR3 covers 13 residues. The CDR3 nucleotides are TGTGCCGGGGGCGAGCTCGCCTACAATGAGCAGTTCTTC. Amino acids: CAGGELAYNEQFF.

The chain employs TRBV27 and TRBJ2-3; 10 bases match TRBD2. The V gene end was trimmed by 5 bases and the J gene end by 1 base; junction bases not matched to a gene: 9. The CDR3 has 17 residues. Germline V gene data show CDR1 as MNHEY and CDR2 as SMNVEV (reference sequence). Here the CDR3 reads CASSPSLAGACTDTQYF. The CDR3, as DNA: TGTGCCAGCAGTCCGTCCCTAGCGGGGGCCTGCACAGATACGCAGTATTTT.

The rearrangement joins TRBV20-1 to TRBJ2-3, with D maybe TRBD2 (5 bases). V gave up 0 bases and J gave up 5 bases, with 18 bases separating them. Per the germline V gene, CDR1 is DFQATT and CDR2 is SNEGSKA (reference sequence). CDR3 length equals 16 residues. The CDR3 protein is CSAREEATRGRDTQYF. CDR3 nucleotides: TGCAGTGCTAGAGAAGAGGCTACCCGGGGTAGAGATACGCAGTATTTT.

At least ten counts were recorded for this clonotype. The V call is TRBV5-1, the J call TRBJ1-1; 7 nucleotides agree with TRBD1. The CDR3 has 14 residues. After removal of 3 bases from V and 8 bases from J, the junction contained 10 bases not matched to a gene. Germline V gives CDR1 SGHRS, CDR2 YFSETQ. The CDR3, as DNA: TGCGCCAGCAGCTCGGGACAGTGGACTGTGGAAGCTTTCTTT. This encodes CASSSGQWTVEAFF.

This clonotype turned up a few times. This chain joins TRBV11-2 and TRBJ2-2; a weak D match, TRBD1 (5 bases). The V end lost 5 bases, the J end lost 6 bases, and 16 bases lay between the germline ends. The CDR3 consists of 15 residues. CDR1 and CDR2 from the germline V gene are SGHAT and FQNNGV. CDR3 region: CASSHGRTTSGELFF. In nucleotides, the CDR3 is TGTGCCAGCAGCCATGGGCGGACAACGTCCGGGGAGCTGTTTTTT. Filled out from reference TRBV11-2 and TRBJ2-2, the complete variable domain reads EAGVAQSPRYKIIEKRQSVAFWCNPISGHATLYWYQQILGQGPKLLIQFQNNGVVDDSQLPKDRFSAERLKGVDSTLKIQPAKLEDSAVYLCASSHGRTTSGELFFGEGSRLTVL.

This clonotype was found a few times. The chain links TRBV12-3 or TRBV12-4 to TRBJ1-1; D call uncertain. This CDR3 spans 15 amino acids. V was cut by 3 bases and J by 4 bases, with 15 bases left in between. CDR3 nucleotide sequence: TGTGCCAGCAGTTTGTGGGGATCCACTGGCACTGAAGCTTTCTTT. It translates to CASSLWGSTGTEAFF.

In this sample, this clonotype turned up a few times. The V gene is TRBV5-1, the J gene TRBJ2-3; tentatively, D is TRBD1 or TRBD2 (5 bases each). From germline, CDR1 is SGHRS and CDR2 YFSETQ. The V end was cut by 4 bases, the J end by 2 bases, with 11 bases between. This CDR3 has 14 amino acids. The DNA for the CDR3 is TGCGCCAGCAGCCCTCCGGGACCCACAGATACGCAGTATTTT. Amino acids: CASSPPGPTDTQYF.

This chain joins TRBV7-9 and TRBJ2-3, with TRBD1 matching over 12 bases. This CDR3 contains 17 residues. Germline lookup yields CDR1 SEHNR and CDR2 FQNEAQ (reference sequence). The ends lost 5 bases at V and 2 bases at J; junction bases unmatched: 8. CDR3 region: CASSVAGTGGLTDTQYF. CDR3 in DNA: TGTGCCAGCAGCGTGGCGGGGACAGGGGGCCTCACAGATACGCAGTATTTT.